This TCR beta chain is drawn from a study of cytomegalovirus exposure and HLA in healthy donors (dated by TCRdb to 2015 to 2018). Background for the entire study: According to a later analysis, one platform produced both the 110 or so validation repertoires and the 666 repertoires of the first cohort. The study aimed to test whether signatures of past pathogen exposure could be identified by cataloging public T cell receptors. To predict cytomegalovirus infection status, the study brought together high-throughput TCR immunosequencing, statistical association of individual TCRs with disease status, and machine learning. A separate validation cohort of about 110 different subjects was used in addition to the 666-subject first cohort.

The donors were included in the validation cohort of some 120 subjects, a group kept apart from the approximately 670-subject first cohort. The library was obtained by the immunoSEQ multiplex PCR assay. Per the source publication's procedure: A statistical classification framework was developed to diagnose cytomegalovirus status using the catalog of TCR beta chain sequences. In its TCRdb copy, this immuneACCESS table keeps in-frame sequences only and misses some clones. Where compared with another copy, unresolved V genes explain less than half of these, and the others have no known cause. That table furnishes V, J and clone size, whereas the DNA furnished D and trimming. The sample records 150,000 to 200,000 clones, around 85% of which are singletons. The ten largest clones represent about 2.1% of the sample. Measured from the cysteine to the phenylalanine, the CDR3 is 15 residues long. Left in the record is the CDR3 DNA by itself, 45 bases read in frame from the first base. V loses 0 bases of germline sequence and J loses 5 bases, and the interval between the two ends is 13 bases. CDR1 is given as LGHNA and CDR2 as YSLEER, both from the germline V gene.

With respect to this clone: Its antigen is not yet known. No base-level quality is on record; no much larger clone is a single base apart.

Overall results and qualifications from the work: The authors suggested that the approach could potentially be generalized to other disease states and immunological phenotypes. While some public TCRs were present in many individuals, most TCR sequences turned up only very rarely across donors. The validation cohort had no HLA typing available for a later analysis, so co-occurrence within that cohort was assessed over all 130 or so repertoires. In vitro tests confirmed that a few of the cytomegalovirus-associated TCR beta chains recognize cytomegalovirus antigens. Of the cluster scores, around 95% were above 0 in a later analysis, which found that TCRs clustered in the first cohort also tended to co-occur in the 120 validation repertoires. Cytomegalovirus status was reported to be diagnosed by the classifier with high specificity and sensitivity in both the original and validation cohorts. The study listed 164 TCR beta chains as associated with cytomegalovirus.

The receptor's source is a man between 25 and 39 years old in good health and CMV-seropositive. The source material was PBMCs. The chain is encoded by TRBV4-3 joined to TRBJ1-1; perhaps TRBD1 is the D gene, with 5 bases matching. The CDR3 protein: CASSQDLGRGTEAFF. Read as DNA, the sequence is TGCGCCAGCAGCCAAGATTTAGGGAGGGGTACTGAAGCTTTCTTT.